The 25 T cell receptor beta chains reported below all come from one sample, sequenced in a study of regulatory T cells in long-lasting Graves disease. Time point defined: persistent/refractory GD, antithyroid drugs over 5 years with positive TRAb. PBMCs provided the RNA from which the TCR library was made. Sequencing libraries for TCR beta were prepared with iRepertoire HTBI primers and Arm-PCR of CDR3 regions. TCRdb itself ran the multiplex PCR reads through MiXCR, one entry per CDR3 protein. The data show 300,000 to 350,000 distinct CDR3 sequences, with about 19% seen just once and around 30% held by the top ten. The input for sequencing was peripheral blood mononuclear cells (PBMCs), taken when the disease was refractory, from a patient treated with antithyroid drugs. These receptors were obtained from a female donor with Graves disease.

The chain couples TRBV6-2 or TRBV6-3 to TRBJ1-4, with 9 bases aligning to TRBD1. Per germline, CDR1 MNHEY and CDR2 SVGEGT. V shed 2 bases, J shed 3 bases, and the junction held 7 bases outside the gene matches. The CDR3 extends over 17 amino acids. DNA of the CDR3: TGTGCCAGCAGTTACCGGGACAGGGCACAGTCTAATGAAAAACTGTTTTTT. Translating gives CASSYRDRAQSNEKLFF.

Only a few counts were recorded for this clonotype. The chain recombines TRBV11-3 with TRBJ2-2; D unclear. V shed 5 bases and J shed 4 bases, with 14 bases lying between them. The CDR3 spans 15 residues. Germline V lookup: CDR1 SGHNT, CDR2 YENEEA. CDR3 sequence reads: CASSPGRVGTGELFF. The CDR3, as DNA: TGTGCCAGCAGCCCCGGTCGTGTCGGCACCGGGGAGCTGTTTTTT.

V gene TRBV6-1 combines with J gene TRBJ2-2, with D possibly being TRBD2 (6 bases). CDR3 size: 13 residues. V was trimmed by 7 bases and J by 5 bases, leaving 11 bases between them. Germline V gene data show CDR1 as MNHNS and CDR2 as SASEGT. This CDR3 is CASTDGRTGELFF. The CDR3 nucleotides are TGTGCCAGCACCGACGGGAGAACCGGGGAGCTGTTTTTT.

This clonotype occurred many times. J is TRBJ1-5 and V is TRBV28; D is undetermined. The CDR3 is 15 residues long. Germline V gene data show CDR1 as MDHEN and CDR2 as SYDVKM. V was shortened by 1 base and J by 5 bases, with 12 bases between the two germline ends. CDR3 residues: CASSLLGQTHQPQHF. CDR3 nucleotide sequence: TGTGCCAGCAGTTTATTGGGTCAGACCCATCAGCCCCAGCATTTT.

This clonotype was counted ten times or more. The CDR3 bases are TGTGCCAGCAGGGAGGCAGGGGGTAGGACTGAAGCTTTCTTT. This sequence encodes CASREAGGRTEAFF. V usage is TRBV12-3 or TRBV12-4 and J usage is TRBJ1-1, with TRBD1 identical over 7 bases. V lost 6 bases and J lost 5; bases outside the gene matches: 9. This CDR3 spans 14 amino acids.

The rearrangement uses TRBV14 and TRBJ1-1; D is unclear. CDR1 is SGHDN, CDR2 FVKESK, per germline. The CDR3 runs to 17 residues. The V end was cut by 3 bases, the J end by 1 base, with 18 bases between. CDR3 DNA: TGTGCCAGCAGCCACCGCCCCCTCCTTCGGGGGAACACTGAAGCTTTCTTT. Residues: CASSHRPLLRGNTEAFF.

This clonotype was found many times. This rearrangement joins TRBV7-2 to TRBJ1-2; possible D gene TRBD1, 6 bases. Germline CDR1 reads SGHTA; CDR2 reads FQGNSA. Trimming took 1 base from V and 4 from J, leaving 13 bases between them. CDR3 length equals 15 residues. The CDR3, as DNA: TGTGCCAGCAGCTTAGAGAGGGGGGAGACCTATGGCTACACCTTC. It specifies CASSLERGETYGYTF. Filled out from reference TRBV7-2 and TRBJ1-2, the complete variable domain reads GAGVSQSPSNKVTEKGKDVELRCDPISGHTALYWYRQSLGQGLEFLIYFQGNSAPDKSGLPSDRFSAERTGGSVSTLTIQRTQQEDSAVYLCASSLERGETYGYTFGSGTRLTVV.

The chain links TRBV10-1 to TRBJ1-1; tentatively, D is TRBD1 (5 bases). The CDR3 extends over 13 amino acids. Germline values: CDR1 WNHNN, CDR2 SYGVQD (reference sequence). Deletions cut 2 bases from V and 4 bases from J, with 8 bases between. Written as DNA, the CDR3 is TGCGCCAGCAGTGAGGCAGGGACCACTGAAGCTTTCTTT. It yields the protein CASSEAGTTEAFF.

A word on this clonotype: This clone may be a read error of a much larger clone one base away. The chain combines TRBV29-1 with TRBJ2-6, with TRBD1 as a possible D gene (5 bases). The CDR3 has 16 residues. CDR1 is SQVTM, CDR2 ANQGSEA, per germline. CDR3 region: CSVDTGENSGANALTF. CDR3 DNA: TGCAGCGTTGATACAGGCGAAAACTCTGGGGCCAACGCCCTGACTTTC.

This clonotype was recorded many times. This rearrangement joins TRBV28 to TRBJ1-5, with a weak D call TRBD1 (5 bases). This CDR3 comprises 15 residues. Germline values: CDR1 MDHEN, CDR2 SYDVKM. V gave up 1 base and J gave up 3 bases, with 10 bases separating them. This CDR3 reads CASSLYRLTNQPQHF. CDR3 sequence (DNA): TGTGCCAGCAGTTTATACAGGCTGACCAATCAGCCCCAGCATTTT. Together with reference TRBV28 and TRBJ1-5, the CDR3 gives the full variable domain: DVKVTQSSRYLVKRTGEKVFLECVQDMDHENMFWYRQDPGLGLRLIYFSYDVKMKEKGDIPEGYSVSREKKERFSLILESASTNQTSMYLCASSLYRLTNQPQHFGDGTRLSIL.

Of note for this clonotype: A single base separates this from a much larger clone, so it may be a read error. V is TRBV12-3 or TRBV12-4 and J is TRBJ2-2; D call uncertain. V was cut by 5 bases and J by 6 bases, with 10 bases left in between. The CDR3 sequence is 13 residues long. CDR3 protein: CASSVGPAGELFF. The CDR3 DNA sequence: TGTGCCAGCAGTGTCGGACCTGCCGGGGAGCTGTTTTTT.

The chain recombines TRBV20-1 with TRBJ1-2, with no clear D. V lost 1 base, J lost 8 bases, and 11 bases lay in between. The CDR3 has 12 residues. Looked up from germline, CDR1 is DFQATT and CDR2 is SNEGSKA (reference sequence). This chain's CDR3 is CSARGQNPGYTF. CDR3 in DNA: TGCAGTGCTAGAGGCCAAAACCCCGGCTACACCTTC.

The CDR3 region has the DNA TGTGCCAGCAGTTTAGAGGGCTACGATACGCAGTATTTT. It yields the protein CASSLEGYDTQYF. This chain uses TRBV27 with TRBJ2-3, with D perhaps matching TRBD2 (5 bases). This CDR3 is built from 13 residues. Germline V gene data show CDR1 as MNHEY and CDR2 as SMNVEV (reference sequence). Deletions cut 2 bases from V and 6 bases from J, with 9 bases between.

This clonotype was detected many times. V and J are TRBV11-2 and TRBJ1-1; D unclear. Germline V CDR1 and CDR2: SGHAT, FQNNGV. The V end lost 2 bases, the J end lost 2 bases, and 15 bases lay between the germline ends. The CDR3 covers 16 residues. CDR3 residues: CASSLSQKGGNTEAFF. CDR3 sequence (DNA): TGTGCCAGCAGCTTATCTCAGAAGGGAGGTAACACTGAAGCTTTCTTT.

This clonotype was counted at least ten times. The chain couples TRBV18 to TRBJ1-2; a weak D match, TRBD1 (6 bases). Germline V CDR1 and CDR2: KGHSH, LQKENI. CDR3 size: 15 residues. The V end lost 4 bases, the J end lost 5 bases, and 17 bases lay between the germline ends. CDR3 sequence reads: CASSRAGVPTYGYTF. CDR3 nucleotides: TGTGCCAGCTCACGCGCAGGGGTCCCCACTTATGGCTACACCTTC.

As regards this clonotype: Given a much more abundant clone one base away, this may be a read error. The chain recombines TRBV28 with TRBJ2-7; D is unresolved. Trimming left V 10 bases short and J 2 bases short, with 12 bases between. This CDR3 is 12 amino acids long. CDR1 and CDR2 from the germline V gene are MDHEN and SYDVKM. The chain's CDR3 is CATNSNPYEQYF. The CDR3 DNA reads as TGTGCCACCAACTCGAACCCCTACGAGCAGTACTTC. The full variable domain, with the rest looked up from reference TRBV28 and TRBJ2-7, is DVKVTQSSRYLVKRTGEKVFLECVQDMDHENMFWYRQDPGLGLRLIYFSYDVKMKEKGDIPEGYSVSREKKERFSLILESASTNQTSMYLCATNSNPYEQYFGPGTRLTVT.

As concerns this clonotype: This clone may be a read error of a much larger clone one base away. Since no conserved phenylalanine or tryptophan closes the CDR3, a read error is the likely cause. The V call is TRBV6-5, the J call TRBJ1-2; 7 bases align to TRBD1. Losses at the gene ends were 0 bases for V and 3 bases for J; bases not matched to a gene: 10. CDR3 length equals 17 residues. The germline gives CDR1 MNHEY, CDR2 SVGAGI. The CDR3 DNA reads TGTGCCAGCAGTTACTCGAGGACAGGCCTCGGGGACTATGGCTACACCCTC. Protein sequence: CASSYSRTGLGDYGYTL.

Many counts were recorded for this clonotype. V is TRBV20-1 and J is TRBJ1-1, with 12 bases aligning to TRBD1. Germline V CDR1 and CDR2: DFQATT, SNEGSKA (reference sequence). The V gene end was trimmed by 5 bases and the J gene end by 1 base; junction bases not matched to a gene: 8. There are 16 residues in the CDR3. The CDR3 DNA sequence: TGCAGTGCTCCCCCGGGACAGGGGGCCTCGAACACTGAAGCTTTCTTT. Its protein is CSAPPGQGASNTEAFF.

This sequence joins TRBV6-2 or TRBV6-3 and TRBJ1-2, with D possibly TRBD1 on 6 matching bases. This CDR3 contains 13 residues. CDR1 and CDR2 (germline): MNHEY, SVGEGT. Trimming pared 2 bases from V and 5 bases from J, leaving 9 bases between. The CDR3 nucleotides read TGTGCCAGCAGTTACGGGACAAGTTATGGCTACACCTTC. Protein sequence: CASSYGTSYGYTF.

Points on this clonotype: This may stem from a read error, because a much larger clone lies one nucleotide away. This rearrangement joins TRBV5-5 to TRBJ1-2; maybe TRBD1 (5 bases). The germline CDR1 and CDR2 sequences are SGHKS and YYEKEE (reference sequence). This CDR3 has 13 amino acids. CDR3 nucleotide sequence: TGTGCCGGCAGCTTGGCGACAGACTATGGCTACACCTTC. Protein sequence: CAGSLATDYGYTF.

This clonotype was detected ten times or more. The V gene is TRBV11-2, the J gene TRBJ1-1, with D possibly matching TRBD1 (6 bases). V was pared by 1 base and J by 1 base, with 16 bases between. The CDR3 covers 17 residues. CDR1 and CDR2 from the germline V gene are SGHAT and FQNNGV. CDR3 amino acids: CASSLGYRGGKNTEAFF. DNA for the CDR3: TGTGCCAGCAGCTTAGGATACAGAGGGGGAAAGAACACTGAAGCTTTCTTT.

The V call is TRBV4-3, the J call TRBJ1-5, with D maybe TRBD1 (5 bases). This CDR3 is built from 15 residues. The germline V and J ends were trimmed by 4 bases and 0 bases, with 10 bases remaining between them. Germline V CDR1 and CDR2: LGHNA, YSLEER. As DNA, the CDR3 is TGCGCCAGCAGCCGGACAACGAATAGCAATCAGCCCCAGCATTTT. Translation: CASSRTTNSNQPQHF.

V usage is TRBV28 and J usage is TRBJ2-1; D gene unclear. CDR1 MDHEN and CDR2 SYDVKM come from the germline V gene. V gave up 6 bases and J gave up 4 bases, with 7 bases separating them. CDR3 length equals 12 residues. The CDR3 sequence is CASRPTYNEQFF. DNA for the CDR3: TGTGCCAGCAGACCCACTTACAATGAGCAGTTCTTC.

This chain links TRBV13 with TRBJ2-7; weak D call: TRBD2 (6 bases). Germline V CDR1 and CDR2: PRHDT, FYEKMQ (reference sequence). This CDR3 has 14 residues. The V and J ends lost 4 bases and 7 bases respectively, with 17 bases between them. In DNA form, the CDR3 reads TGTGCCAGCAGCTATTACCGGGACTCGCTTGAGCAGTACTTC. Its translation: CASSYYRDSLEQYF.

This clonotype was detected a few times. The rearrangement links TRBV4-1 to TRBJ2-7; 8 positions match TRBD1. V lost 0 bases to trimming and J lost 6 bases; unmatched junction nucleotides: 7. This CDR3 comprises 15 residues. Germline V gene sequence: CDR1 MGHRA, CDR2 YSYEKL. The CDR3 DNA reads as TGCGCCAGCAGCCAAGATCAGGGGGCGGTTTTCGAGCAGTACTTC. Translating gives CASSQDQGAVFEQYF.